The sequence of this T cell receptor beta chain was determined in a study of T cells in Graves' hyperthyroidism and ophthalmopathy. At least ten counts were recorded for this clonotype. Its matching antigen is unknown. The germline V gene has CDR1 SGHTA and CDR2 FQGTGA. The CDR3 contains 15 residues. The J segment lost 6 bases and the V segment lost 5 bases, leaving 9 bases of the junction unmatched. General study findings and limits: Most expanded thyroid clonotypes above 0.001 also appeared in blood. Ophthalmopathy was told apart from stable hyperthyroidism by a 13 V-J model.

RNA transcripts yielded amplified TCR beta CDR3 regions. The primer set for the first-round RT-PCR of the TCR CDR3 was HTBI. TCRdb passed the multiplex PCR reads through MiXCR, listing each CDR3 protein once. The table has about 400,000 distinct CDR3 sequences, roughly 13% seen once. The clonotype was recovered from a woman between 18 and 30 years old with Graves' hyperthyroidism. V usage is TRBV7-3 and J usage is TRBJ2-3, with TRBD2 matching 9 bases. Sequencing used blood. CDR3 in amino acids: CASSPQGGRGDTQYF. For the CDR3, the DNA is TGTGCCAGCAGCCCCCAGGGCGGGAGGGGTGATACGCAGTATTTT.